This T cell receptor beta chain was identified in a study of blood T cell repertoires in COVID-19. This CDR3 has 14 amino acids. Germline CDR1 and CDR2: SGHNT and YENEEA. After removal of 5 bases from V and 3 bases from J, the junction contained 4 bases not matched to a gene. Under the authors' procedure: Amplified reference gene primers provided the basis for estimating nucleated cell counts. The protocol was immunoSEQ multiplex PCR, while the TCRdb copy is restricted to in-frame clones and leaves out a portion. V and J calls and clone size are those listed in that table; D and trimming were worked out from the DNA. Here the sample spans some 130,000 clones, about 89% being singletons. The Seattle patients joined while their infection was active and were tracked longitudinally afterward.

The chain has TRBV11-3 and TRBJ2-5; 9 bases are a match to TRBD1. The sequencing input was peripheral blood. This TCR was recovered from a woman between 65 and 79 years old with COVID-19, enrolled during active disease. CDR3 nucleotide sequence: TGTGCCAGCAGCCGGGGGGACAGGGAAGAGACCCAGTACTTC. Its protein product is CASSRGDREETQYF.